The entry below describes one T cell receptor (beta chain). Its antigen is still unknown. Healthy HIV-negative adults with no recent acute infections or vaccinations were recruited as donors. This record belongs to a study of shared clonotypes between healthy human individuals. Study-wide findings and caveats: With few donors, the genetic and exposure-history diversity represented was limited. Exclusively blood specimens were collected; tissue repertoires likely differ.

The V end lost 4 bases, the J end lost 0 bases, and 14 bases lay between the germline ends. CDR1 is SGHRS and CDR2 is YFSETQ in the germline V gene. CDR3 length: 15 amino acids. The repertoire was sequenced with immunoSEQ multiplex PCR; TCRdb's copy has only in-frame clones and lacks some. Of fewer than 550,000 clones listed, about 80% are singletons. The gene calls are TRBV5-1 and TRBJ2-7; D ambiguous. This sequence was found in a woman between 40 and 55 years old in good health. Some clones in this sample may be carry-over from other donors' samples. The material sequenced was PBMCs. The CDR3 loop reads CASSLPDPHSYEQYF. The CDR3 DNA sequence: TGCGCCAGCAGCCTCCCCGACCCACACTCCTACGAGCAGTACTTC.